These 16 T cell receptor beta chains share one sample of origin, sequenced in a study of blood T cell repertoires in COVID-19. The table came from immunoSEQ multiplex PCR; TCRdb's copy has only in-frame clones and leaves some out. This sample has around 200,000 clones, with around four fifths found just once. What was sequenced was peripheral blood. All receptors come from a man aged 45-60 years with active or convalescent COVID-19.

This clone was counted between two and nine times. In the same sample, other DNA sequences code for this CDR3. This chain uses TRBV5-1 with TRBJ1-1, with 7 nucleotides matching TRBD1. The CDR3 covers 14 residues. The junction had 4 bases not matched to a gene; V was cut back by 1 base and J by 4 bases. Germline V gives CDR1 SGHRS, CDR2 YFSETQ. DNA for the CDR3: TGCGCCAGCAGCTTGACCGGGACAGCCACTGAAGCTTTCTTT. Translation gives CASSLTGTATEAFF.

The chain joins TRBV12-3 or TRBV12-4 to TRBJ2-7; a possible D gene is TRBD2 (5 bases). Trimming removed 2 bases at V and 12 bases at J, with 17 bases between. The CDR3 sequence is 13 residues long. CDR3 amino acids: CASSLRSADSRYF. As DNA, the CDR3 is TGTGCCAGCAGTTTAAGGTCGGCGGACTCCAGGTACTTC.

This chain uses TRBV30 with TRBJ1-1; D possibly corresponds to TRBD1 (5 bases). This CDR3 is built from 12 residues. The germline V gene encodes CDR1 GTSNPN and CDR2 SVGIG (reference sequence). Trimming pared 6 bases from V and 6 bases from J, leaving 14 bases between. This CDR3 is CACNRFSSEAFF. CDR3 in DNA: TGTGCCTGTAACAGGTTCAGCTCTGAAGCTTTCTTT.

V usage is TRBV18 and J usage is TRBJ2-1, with 9 nucleotides matching TRBD2. V lost 0 bases to trimming and J lost 6 bases; unmatched junction nucleotides: 6. In germline, CDR1 is KGHSH, CDR2 LQKENI. CDR3 length equals 16 residues. CDR3: CASSPPSGGGANEQFF. Written as DNA, the CDR3 is TGTGCCAGCTCACCACCGTCTGGCGGGGGGGCCAATGAGCAGTTCTTC.

The chain recombines TRBV11-2 with TRBJ2-2; D possibly corresponds to TRBD2 (6 bases). Germline V gene lookup returns CDR1 SGHAT and CDR2 FQNNGV. The CDR3 runs to 15 residues. Trimming stripped 4 bases from V and 3 bases from J, with 12 bases between. In nucleotides, the CDR3 is TGTGCCAGCAGCTCCTCGGAGGGAGACACCGGGGAGCTGTTTTTT. It encodes CASSSSEGDTGELFF.

This clone appeared a single time. The chain has TRBV3-1 (or the pseudogene TRBV3-2) and TRBJ2-7, with 13 bases fitting TRBD2. The CDR3 totals 17 residues. J lost 3 bases, V lost 3 bases, and 8 bases had no gene match. In germline, CDR1 is LGHDT, CDR2 YNNKEL (reference sequence). CDR3 amino acids: CASSHTGTSGIIYEQYF. CDR3 nucleotide sequence: TGTGCCAGCAGCCACACCGGGACTAGCGGGATTATCTACGAGCAGTACTTC.

This chain links TRBV7-9 with TRBJ1-1; TRBD1 might be the D (5 bases). Trimming took 5 bases from V and 0 from J, leaving 13 bases between them. Germline loops: CDR1 SEHNR, CDR2 FQNEAQ (reference sequence). This CDR3 is 15 amino acids long. CDR3 in amino acids: CASSLGGGVNTEAFF. The DNA for the CDR3 is TGTGCCAGCAGCCTAGGAGGAGGGGTGAACACTGAAGCTTTCTTT.

The V gene is TRBV5-5, the J gene TRBJ1-6; D unresolved. V lost 0 bases, J lost 0 bases, and 10 bases lay in between. Germline assignment: CDR1 SGHKS and CDR2 YYEKEE (reference sequence). The CDR3 contains 17 residues. The CDR3 DNA sequence: TGTGCCAGCAGCTTGGCTCCAGCGAGCTCCTATAATTCACCCCTCCACTTT. Its translation is CASSLAPASSYNSPLHF. The full variable domain, rest sourced from reference TRBV5-5 and TRBJ1-6, is DAGVTQSPTHLIKTRGQQVTLRCSPISGHKSVSWYQQVLGQGPQFIFQYYEKEERGRGNFPDRFSARQFPNYSSELNVNALLLGDSALYLCASSLAPASSYNSPLHFGNGTRLTVT.

This clone has only one observation. Here the CDR3 reads CASSPVTAYGTEAFF. The CDR3 DNA follows: TGTGCCAGCTCACCAGTGACAGCCTACGGCACTGAAGCTTTCTTT. V and J are TRBV18 and TRBJ1-1; tentative D call: TRBD1 (5 bases). The germline V and J ends were trimmed by 2 bases and 4 bases, with 14 bases remaining between them. From germline, CDR1 is KGHSH and CDR2 LQKENI. The CDR3 has 15 amino acids.

The gene calls are TRBV7-6 and TRBJ2-7, with 11 bases that match TRBD1. There are 15 residues in the CDR3. Trimming cost V 4 bases and J 7 bases; bases outside gene matches: 9. Germline loops: CDR1 SGHVS, CDR2 FNYEAQ. The CDR3 nucleotides read TGTGCCAGCAGCTCCACCGGGACAGGGGGGGGAGAGCAGTACTTC. It specifies CASSSTGTGGGEQYF.

V gene TRBV6-6 combines with J gene TRBJ1-1, with 12 bases identical to TRBD1. The CDR3 runs 15 residues. The germline CDR1 and CDR2 sequences are MNHNY and SVGAGI (reference sequence). Trimming took 6 bases from V and 1 from J; bases not matched to a gene: 3. CDR3 sequence reads: CASRRGQGANTEAFF. DNA of the CDR3: TGTGCCAGCAGAAGGGGACAGGGGGCGAACACTGAAGCTTTCTTT.

The chain joins TRBV19 to TRBJ2-3; 7 positions match TRBD2. CDR3 size: 17 residues. The germline V gene has CDR1 LNHDA and CDR2 SQIVND (reference sequence). V shed 2 bases, J shed 1 base, and the junction held 9 bases outside the gene matches. CDR3 sequence reads: CASSILPSGPRTDTQYF. CDR3 bases: TGTGCCAGTAGTATACTTCCTAGCGGTCCTCGCACAGATACGCAGTATTTT.

The rearrangement links TRBV9 to TRBJ1-6; the D gene is possibly TRBD1 (6 bases). With 0 bases removed from V and 10 bases from J, the gap between germline ends came to 14 bases. CDR1 SGDLS and CDR2 YYNGEE come from the germline V gene. This CDR3 has 15 amino acids. The CDR3, as DNA: TGTGCCAGCAGCGTAGGGGGGACATTGGGGTCACCCCTCCACTTT. This encodes CASSVGGTLGSPLHF.

About this clone itself: Additional DNA sequences in this sample encode the identical CDR3. The chain is built from TRBV15 and TRBJ1-4; the D is unclear. The CDR3 extends over 15 amino acids. Trimming shortened V by 0 bases and J by 8 bases, and 13 bases separated the two germline ends. The germline CDR1 and CDR2 sequences are LNHNV and YYDKDF (reference sequence). The CDR3, as DNA: TGTGCCACCAGCAGAGATAGGAGGGAAAGGGAAAAACTGTTTTTT. Its protein is CATSRDRREREKLFF.

The V gene is TRBV5-5, the J gene TRBJ2-7; tentative D call: TRBD1 (6 bases). The V end lost 7 bases, the J end lost 4 bases, and 15 bases lay between the germline ends. Per the germline V gene, CDR1 is SGHKS and CDR2 is YYEKEE (reference sequence). This CDR3 spans 13 amino acids. The CDR3 reads CASSRDKRYEQYF. Written as DNA, the CDR3 is TGTGCCAGCTCCCGGGACAAAAGATACGAGCAGTACTTC.

V and J are TRBV2 and TRBJ1-4, with D maybe TRBD1 (5 bases). The germline gives CDR1 SNHLY, CDR2 FYNNEI. The CDR3 has 15 amino acids. Between the trimmed V and J ends, which lost 0 bases and 9 bases, there was a span of 14 bases. CDR3 in DNA: TGTGCCAGCAGTGAAGCGCTTGGCAGGGTGAAAAAACTGTTTTTT. This codes for CASSEALGRVKKLFF.